A single sample gave rise to the 26 T cell receptor beta chains below, sequenced in a study of cytomegalovirus exposure and HLA in healthy donors. The primer mix had 60 Vbeta and 13 Jbeta primers. Profiled with immunoSEQ multiplex PCR; TCRdb holds only in-frame clones, not every one. The sample consists of some 160,000 clones, less than 90% of them appearing once. The sample consisted of PBMCs. The receptors derive from a man aged 18 to 30 in good health and CMV-seronegative.

The chain recombines TRBV7-3 with TRBJ2-1, with TRBD1 as a possible D gene (5 bases). The germline CDR1 and CDR2 sequences are SGHTA and FQGTGA. The CDR3 consists of 15 residues. The V gene lost 4 bases and the J gene lost 0 bases, with 10 bases spanning the gap. CDR3 loop: CASSSTASSYNEQFF. The CDR3 DNA sequence: TGTGCCAGCAGCTCGACAGCGAGCTCCTACAATGAGCAGTTCTTC.

About this clone itself: This same CDR3 is encoded by further DNA sequences in the sample. This chain links TRBV18 with TRBJ1-3, with D possibly matching TRBD1 (6 bases). The CDR3 is 13 amino acids. Trimming stripped 2 bases from V and 4 bases from J, with 6 bases between. CDR1 is KGHSH and CDR2 is LQKENI in the germline V gene. DNA of the CDR3: TGTGCCAGCTCACCAGGACAGGGAAACACCATATATTTT. The encoded protein is CASSPGQGNTIYF.

This clone was counted once. DNA of the CDR3: TGTGCCAGCAGCAAAGGGTGGACCCGGGGAAATGAGCAGTTCTTC. Translation: CASSKGWTRGNEQFF. J is TRBJ2-1 and V is TRBV7-6; TRBD2 might be the D (5 bases). This CDR3 contains 15 residues. Germline assignment: CDR1 SGHVS and CDR2 FNYEAQ. The V and J ends lost 5 bases and 7 bases respectively, with 18 bases between them.

J is TRBJ2-1 and V is TRBV6-5; 8 bases are shared with TRBD2. J was trimmed by 7 bases and V by 6 bases; bases with no gene match: 2. CDR1 is MNHEY and CDR2 is SVGAGI in the germline V gene. The CDR3 extends over 12 amino acids. In DNA form, the CDR3 reads TGTGCCAGCAGCGGGGGGGGAAATGAGCAGTTCTTC. This translates into CASSGGGNEQFF.

The genes are TRBV12-5 and TRBJ1-1, with a possible D match to TRBD1 (6 bases). Trimming pared 2 bases from V and 4 bases from J, leaving 11 bases between. Per the germline V gene, CDR1 is LGHNT and CDR2 is FRNRAP. The CDR3 extends over 14 amino acids. In nucleotides, the CDR3 is TGTGCTAGTGGTTTGTTCACAGGGAGCACTGAAGCTTTCTTT. Translated: CASGLFTGSTEAFF. Full variable domain (remainder filled in from reference TRBV12-5 and TRBJ1-1): DARVTQTPRHKVTEMGQEVTMRCQPILGHNTVFWYRQTMMQGLELLAYFRNRAPLDDSGMPKDRFSAEMPDATLATLKIQPSEPRDSAVYFCASGLFTGSTEAFFGQGTRLTVV.

This sequence joins TRBV29-1 and TRBJ1-1; D is possibly TRBD1 (5 bases). The germline V and J ends were trimmed by 6 bases and 7 bases, with 12 bases remaining between them. The CDR3 runs 11 residues. Germline V CDR1 and CDR2: SQVTM, ANQGSEA. This CDR3 reads CSVNSGGEAFF. CDR3 coding DNA: TGCAGCGTGAATTCGGGGGGTGAAGCTTTCTTT. Drawing the rest from reference TRBV29-1 and TRBJ1-1, the complete variable domain is SAVISQKPSRDICQRGTSLTIQCQVDSQVTMMFWYRQQPGQSLTLIATANQGSEATYESGFVIDKFPISRPNLTFSTLTVSNMSPEDSSIYLCSVNSGGEAFFGQGTRLTVV.

The rearrangement uses TRBV18 and TRBJ1-6, with a tentative D call TRBD1 (5 bases). The CDR3 covers 15 residues. The germline V and J ends were trimmed by 4 bases and 8 bases, with 15 bases remaining between them. Germline loops: CDR1 KGHSH, CDR2 LQKENI. The CDR3 here is CASSQRGESDSPLHF. The CDR3, as DNA: TGTGCCAGCTCACAACGGGGGGAGTCGGATTCACCCCTCCACTTT.

The gene calls are TRBV4-3 and TRBJ1-5; 7 bases map to TRBD1. The CDR3 length is 17 residues. Germline V gene data show CDR1 as LGHNA and CDR2 as YSLEER. J gave up 2 bases and V 0 bases, and 7 bases lay outside the gene matches. In DNA, the CDR3 is TGCGCCAGCAGCCAAGATGGAACAGGGGCGGGCAATCAGCCCCAGCATTTT. Translated, it gives CASSQDGTGAGNQPQHF.

This chain joins TRBV4-2 and TRBJ2-2; 11 bases map to TRBD1. V dropped 6 bases and J dropped 6; count of bases not matched to a gene: 9. Looked up from germline, CDR1 is LGHNA and CDR2 is YNFKEQ. This CDR3 spans 16 amino acids. For the CDR3, the DNA is TGTGCCAGCAGGCAACCCGGGACAGGGGGTTCCGGGGAGCTGTTTTTT. This codes for CASRQPGTGGSGELFF.

This clone is a singleton in its sample. The chain combines TRBV28 with TRBJ2-3; TRBD2 matches 9 bases. The CDR3 extends over 15 amino acids. V lost 3 bases to trimming and J lost 4 bases; unmatched junction nucleotides: 5. Germline loops: CDR1 MDHEN, CDR2 SYDVKM. The CDR3 here is CASSFFGGRADTQYF. The CDR3 nucleotides read TGTGCCAGCAGTTTTTTTGGCGGGAGGGCAGATACGCAGTATTTT.

The chain joins TRBV13 to TRBJ2-3, with 8 nucleotides matching TRBD2. The length of the CDR3 is 16 residues. V was pared by 0 bases and J by 0 bases, with 2 bases of the junction left unmatched. CDR1 is PRHDT and CDR2 is FYEKMQ in the germline V gene (reference sequence). The CDR3 bases are TGTGCCAGCAGCTTAGGGGCTAGCGGGAGCACAGATACGCAGTATTTT. Its translation: CASSLGASGSTDTQYF.

The CDR3 here is CASSLEGPTYEQYF. The CDR3 DNA reads as TGCGCCAGCAGCTTGGAGGGGCCCACCTACGAGCAGTACTTC. The rearrangement links TRBV5-1 to TRBJ2-7; D is perhaps TRBD1 (5 bases). CDR1 SGHRS and CDR2 YFSETQ come from the germline V gene. V lost 0 bases and J 2 bases, leaving 9 bases between the germline ends. The CDR3 sequence is 14 residues long. Filled out from reference TRBV5-1 and TRBJ2-7, the complete variable domain reads KAGVTQTPRYLIKTRGQQVTLSCSPISGHRSVSWYQQTPGQGLQFLFEYFSETQRNKGNFPGRFSGRQFSNSRSEMNVSTLELGDSALYLCASSLEGPTYEQYFGPGTRLTVT.

The chain uses TRBV30 and TRBJ1-2, with D possibly matching TRBD1 (5 bases). CDR1 is GTSNPN and CDR2 is SVGIG in the germline V gene (reference sequence). The V end was cut by 4 bases, the J end by 3 bases, with 12 bases between. This CDR3 region has 13 residues. The CDR3 spells CAWKGWSDYGYTF. The CDR3 DNA follows: TGTGCCTGGAAGGGGTGGTCTGACTATGGCTACACCTTC.

The J gene is TRBJ1-5, the V gene TRBV4-3, with no clear D. This CDR3 spans 15 amino acids. In germline, CDR1 is LGHNA, CDR2 YSLEER. V gave up 0 bases and J gave up 4 bases, with 10 bases separating them. CDR3 sequence (DNA): TGCGCCAGCAGCCAAGATCGGCAGGTGAATCAGCCCCAGCATTTT. Its protein is CASSQDRQVNQPQHF.

The V call is TRBV19, the J call TRBJ2-1; 8 bases fit TRBD2. This CDR3 is built from 19 residues. Germline CDR1 and CDR2: LNHDA and SQIVND (reference sequence). Trimming cost V 3 bases and J 2 bases; bases outside gene matches: 15. The CDR3 region has the DNA TGTGCCAGTAGTATTCCAGGGGTCCAGCGGGGGTGGACCTACAATGAGCAGTTCTTC. This encodes CASSIPGVQRGWTYNEQFF.

The V gene is TRBV18, the J gene TRBJ2-3; TRBD1 is a possible D gene (5 bases). Germline values: CDR1 KGHSH, CDR2 LQKENI. The CDR3 spans 11 residues. V was pared by 4 bases and J by 6 bases, with 5 bases between. The CDR3 here is CASSHRDTQYF. CDR3 nucleotides: TGTGCCAGCTCACACAGGGATACGCAGTATTTT.

This chain uses TRBV28 with TRBJ2-7; D is unresolved. Trimming removed 4 bases from V and 3 bases from J, with 7 bases in between. The germline CDR1 and CDR2 sequences are MDHEN and SYDVKM. This CDR3 has 12 amino acids. The CDR3 is CASSWAIYEQYF. The CDR3, as DNA: TGTGCCAGCAGTTGGGCGATCTACGAGCAGTACTTC.

The J gene is TRBJ2-7, the V gene TRBV6-5; D is unclear. V was trimmed by 4 bases and J by 0 bases, leaving 4 bases between them. Germline-derived CDR1 and CDR2 are MNHEY and SVGAGI. The CDR3 totals 12 residues. The CDR3 nucleotides read TGTGCCAGCAGTTCCAGCTCCTACGAGCAGTACTTC. Protein product: CASSSSSYEQYF.

The V call is TRBV6-4, the J call TRBJ2-1, with D perhaps TRBD1 (6 bases). CDR1 is MRHNA and CDR2 is SNTAGT in the germline V gene. This CDR3 has 13 residues. Trimming took 6 bases from V and 5 from J, leaving 11 bases between them. CDR3 bases: TGTGCCAGCAGCCTCGACAGGAACAATGAGCAGTTCTTC. As protein: CASSLDRNNEQFF.

The CDR3 nucleotides are TGTGCCATCAGGGGGGACAGGGATTCACCCCTCCACTTT. This sequence encodes CAIRGDRDSPLHF. The chain recombines TRBV10-3 with TRBJ1-6; 9 nucleotides match TRBD1. The CDR3 totals 13 residues. V gave up 6 bases and J gave up 8 bases; unmatched junction bases: 2. CDR1 ENHRY and CDR2 SYGVKD come from the germline V gene.

The chain couples TRBV14 to TRBJ1-4; D is undetermined. V lost 1 base, J lost 8 bases, and 14 bases lay in between. From germline, CDR1 is SGHDN and CDR2 FVKESK. The CDR3 spans 15 residues. Here the CDR3 DNA reads TGTGCCAGCAGCCAAGTGGGTCGGAGGAGGGAAAAACTGTTTTTT. It codes for CASSQVGRRREKLFF.

This chain links TRBV25-1 with TRBJ1-1; D is unresolved. Trimming cost V 4 bases and J 5 bases, with 14 bases left between them. The CDR3 is 14 amino acids. Germline CDR1 and CDR2: MGHDK and SYGVNS. This CDR3 reads CASSGPSRGTEAFF. As DNA, the CDR3 is TGTGCCAGCAGTGGACCCTCCCGGGGAACTGAAGCTTTCTTT.

The chain is built from TRBV7-8 and TRBJ2-7; 9 nucleotides match TRBD1. This CDR3 has 17 residues. Trimming cost V 5 bases and J 2 bases; bases outside gene matches: 13. Germline loops: CDR1 SGHVS, CDR2 FQNEAQ. The CDR3 reads CASSTYEDRGSPYEQYF. The CDR3 DNA reads TGTGCCAGCAGCACATATGAGGACAGGGGTAGCCCCTACGAGCAGTACTTC.

V gene TRBV5-6 combines with J gene TRBJ2-7; D might be TRBD1 (7 bases). The germline V gene encodes CDR1 SGHDT and CDR2 YYEEEE. The CDR3 has 13 amino acids. Trimming shortened V by 2 bases and J by 3 bases, and 9 bases separated the two germline ends. The CDR3 spells CASSFQGGYEQYF. Written as DNA, the CDR3 is TGTGCCAGCAGCTTCCAGGGGGGCTACGAGCAGTACTTC.

The chain combines TRBV11-2 with TRBJ2-4; a possible D gene is TRBD1 (6 bases). The CDR3 runs to 16 residues. V lost 5 bases to trimming and J lost 0 bases, with 14 bases between them. CDR1 and CDR2 (germline): SGHAT, FQNNGV. CDR3 DNA sequence: TGTGCCAGCAGCCCCACAGGGTACCTAGCCAAAAACATTCAGTACTTC. Translated, it gives CASSPTGYLAKNIQYF.

The chain carries TRBV7-2 and TRBJ2-7; 10 bases agree with TRBD2. The V gene end was trimmed by 4 bases and the J gene end by 2 bases; junction bases not matched to a gene: 5. Germline V gives CDR1 SGHTA, CDR2 FQGNSA. The CDR3 is 15 residues long. The CDR3 spells CASSSGLAVTYEQYF. The DNA of the CDR3 is TGTGCCAGCAGCTCCGGACTAGCGGTCACCTACGAGCAGTACTTC.